The 23 T cell receptor beta chains below come from one sample, sequenced in a study of cytomegalovirus exposure and HLA in healthy donors. PCR used 60 Vbeta primers and 13 Jbeta primers. Produced via immunoSEQ multiplex PCR; TCRdb's table is partial and in-frame only. The sample consists of about 130,000 clones, about 76% of them appearing once. Sequencing used PBMCs. Receptors originate from a man between 18 and 35 years old in good health and CMV-seronegative.

This chain links TRBV7-2 with TRBJ1-2; 9 nucleotides match TRBD1. The ends lost 5 bases at V and 0 bases at J; junction bases unmatched: 16. The CDR3 length is 19 residues. Germline CDR1 SGHTA, CDR2 FQGNSA. DNA for the CDR3: TGTGCCAGCAGCCTACCGGGACAGGGCCAGCCTCTCTCTAACTATGGCTACACCTTC. Protein product: CASSLPGQGQPLSNYGYTF.

This chain joins TRBV7-6 and TRBJ1-5, with 7 bases matching TRBD1. With 4 bases clipped from V and 4 bases from J, the junction kept 7 bases outside the gene matches. Looked up from germline, CDR1 is SGHVS and CDR2 is FNYEAQ. This CDR3 is built from 15 residues. The CDR3 spells CASSSIVGQNQPQHF. CDR3 nucleotide sequence: TGTGCCAGCAGCTCTATAGTGGGACAGAATCAGCCCCAGCATTTT.

This clone was detected a few times. The V call is TRBV25-1, the J call TRBJ1-5; unclear D gene. Germline assignment: CDR1 MGHDK and CDR2 SYGVNS. V gave up 5 bases and J gave up 0 bases, with 11 bases separating them. The CDR3 runs to 15 residues. This CDR3 reads CASSPRGYSNQPQHF. CDR3 DNA: TGTGCCAGCAGTCCTCGGGGATATAGCAATCAGCCCCAGCATTTT.

This clone occurred once. The V and J genes are TRBV2 and TRBJ2-2, with D perhaps TRBD2 (6 bases). The CDR3 is 15 residues long. V was pared by 6 bases and J by 5 bases, with 16 bases between. CDR1 SNHLY and CDR2 FYNNEI come from the germline V gene. As DNA, the CDR3 is TGTGCCAGCAGGCCCCCGGGACTCCAGACCGGGGAGCTGTTTTTT. Its translation: CASRPPGLQTGELFF.

The rearrangement uses TRBV4-2 and TRBJ1-2; 8 bases fit TRBD1. The CDR3 runs 15 residues. The trim removed 6 bases at V and 2 bases at J, leaving 8 bases unmatched. The germline CDR1 and CDR2 sequences are LGHNA and YNFKEQ. CDR3: CASRTRTGQNYGYTF. The CDR3 region has the DNA TGTGCCAGCAGGACCAGGACAGGGCAGAACTATGGCTACACCTTC.

The chain couples TRBV10-3 to TRBJ1-1; 8 positions agree with TRBD1. CDR3 size: 12 residues. With 8 bases clipped from V and 5 bases from J, the junction kept 4 bases outside the gene matches. The V gene's germline CDR1 is ENHRY and CDR2 SYGVKD. DNA for the CDR3: TGTGCCATCCAGGGGGCTTGGACTGAAGCTTTCTTT. It codes for CAIQGAWTEAFF.

The rearrangement uses TRBV5-6 and TRBJ1-1, with 9 bases aligning to TRBD1. In germline, CDR1 is SGHDT, CDR2 YYEEEE. The CDR3 consists of 17 residues. V gave up 5 bases and J gave up 8 bases; unmatched junction bases: 19. CDR3 DNA: TGTGCCAGCAGGCTGACAGGGGGGATAGAACGTCAACGCGAAGCTTTCTTT. This translates into CASRLTGGIERQREAFF.

The CDR3 region is CSVLPPGSPEAFF. The CDR3 coding sequence is TGCAGCGTTCTACCCCCAGGGTCCCCCGAAGCTTTCTTT. The V call is TRBV29-1, the J call TRBJ1-1; TRBD1 is a possible D gene (5 bases). V was shortened by 5 bases and J by 8 bases, with 18 bases between the two germline ends. The CDR3 runs 13 residues. Germline loops: CDR1 SQVTM, CDR2 ANQGSEA.

This clone came up once. The chain uses TRBV28 and TRBJ1-1, with a weak D call TRBD1 (5 bases). From germline, CDR1 is MDHEN and CDR2 SYDVKM. The ends were cut back, 4 bases at V and 4 bases at J, with 16 bases in the middle. The CDR3 has 15 amino acids. This CDR3 reads CASSYGGLPTTEAFF. Here the CDR3 DNA reads TGTGCCAGCAGTTACGGGGGACTTCCGACCACTGAAGCTTTCTTT.

The gene calls are TRBV2 and TRBJ2-1, with 9 positions matching TRBD1. The CDR3 has 16 residues. V trimming: 5 bases; J trimming: 9 bases; junction bases outside the gene matches: 14. Germline V gene data show CDR1 as SNHLY and CDR2 as FYNNEI. For the CDR3, the DNA is TGTGCCAGCAGTAATCCGGGACAGGGACCTCACGGTGAGCAGTTCTTC. The encoded protein is CASSNPGQGPHGEQFF.

The rearrangement uses TRBV7-3 and TRBJ1-5; 7 nucleotides line up with TRBD1. The V gene end was trimmed by 5 bases and the J gene end by 7 bases; junction bases not matched to a gene: 5. In germline, CDR1 is SGHTA, CDR2 FQGTGA. The CDR3 totals 13 residues. CDR3 in DNA: TGTGCCAGCAGCACGGGCAGGGGGCAGCCCCAGCATTTT. This sequence encodes CASSTGRGQPQHF.

The chain couples TRBV5-1 to TRBJ2-1, with 10 bases identical to TRBD1. After removal of 4 bases from V and 3 bases from J, the junction contained 7 bases not matched to a gene. The CDR3 runs to 16 residues. Germline lookup yields CDR1 SGHRS and CDR2 YFSETQ. The CDR3 DNA reads as TGCGCCAGCAGCCTTTACCGGGACAGGGGCTACAATGAGCAGTTCTTC. Translating it yields CASSLYRDRGYNEQFF.

This sequence joins TRBV7-9 and TRBJ2-2; 8 bases line up with TRBD1. V trimming: 2 bases; J trimming: 5 bases; junction bases outside the gene matches: 1. CDR1 and CDR2 (germline): SEHNR, FQNEAQ (reference sequence). The CDR3 sequence is 14 residues long. As DNA, the CDR3 is TGTGCCAGCAGCTTAAGACAGGGGACCGGGGAGCTGTTTTTT. It is translated as CASSLRQGTGELFF.

Here the CDR3 reads CASSALTGIREAFF. In DNA, the CDR3 is TGTGCCAGCAGCGCTCTCACAGGGATAAGAGAAGCTTTCTTT. The chain links TRBV7-9 to TRBJ1-1; possible D gene TRBD1, 6 bases. V was cut by 5 bases and J by 8 bases, with 18 bases left in between. The CDR3 has 14 residues. Germline V gives CDR1 SEHNR, CDR2 FQNEAQ (reference sequence).

The chain is built from TRBV5-1 and TRBJ2-2; D call uncertain. Per the germline V gene, CDR1 is SGHRS and CDR2 is YFSETQ. V dropped 3 bases and J dropped 2 bases, with 8 bases sitting between them. The CDR3 is 14 residues long. CDR3 coding DNA: TGCGCCAGCAGCTCCTCAGGAAACACCGGGGAGCTGTTTTTT. Residues: CASSSSGNTGELFF.

A few counts support this clone. This chain joins TRBV19 and TRBJ2-1; D is undetermined. The CDR3 has 12 amino acids. V lost 3 bases and J lost 5, with 5 bases in between. CDR1 and CDR2 (germline): LNHDA, SQIVND (reference sequence). The CDR3 spells CASSIRDNEQFF. The CDR3 nucleotides read TGTGCCAGTAGTATTCGGGACAATGAGCAGTTCTTC.

This chain uses TRBV9 with TRBJ2-3, with 7 bases aligning to TRBD1. This CDR3 has 15 amino acids. CDR1 and CDR2 from the germline V gene are SGDLS and YYNGEE. V dropped 3 bases and J dropped 2; count of bases not matched to a gene: 6. The CDR3 sequence: CASSEKGQTTDTQYF. Written as DNA, the CDR3 is TGTGCCAGCAGCGAAAAGGGACAGACCACAGATACGCAGTATTTT.

V is TRBV7-2 and J is TRBJ2-1; TRBD2 matches 9 bases. Germline V CDR1 and CDR2: SGHTA, FQGNSA. Trimming cost V 1 base and J 9 bases; bases outside gene matches: 10. CDR3 size: 16 residues. The CDR3 region is CASSLVGSRGGGEQFF. CDR3 nucleotides: TGTGCCAGCAGCTTAGTGGGCTCGCGGGGGGGCGGTGAGCAGTTCTTC.

The table lists this clone with a few counts. This chain connects TRBV12-5 to TRBJ2-7; TRBD2 might be the D (5 bases). The CDR3 sequence is 17 residues long. V shed 6 bases and J shed 2 bases, with 23 bases lying between them. Per the germline V gene, CDR1 is LGHNT and CDR2 is FRNRAP. CDR3 region: CASGSLGLEGRPYEQYF. CDR3 sequence (DNA): TGTGCTAGTGGCTCCCTCGGACTGGAAGGGCGCCCCTACGAGCAGTACTTC. The full variable domain, its missing parts supplied by reference TRBV12-5 and TRBJ2-7, is DARVTQTPRHKVTEMGQEVTMRCQPILGHNTVFWYRQTMMQGLELLAYFRNRAPLDDSGMPKDRFSAEMPDATLATLKIQPSEPRDSAVYFCASGSLGLEGRPYEQYFGPGTRLTVT.

The V call is TRBV11-3, the J call TRBJ2-7; 7 bases are a match to TRBD2. This CDR3 is built from 16 residues. Germline CDR1 and CDR2: SGHNT and YENEEA. V gave up 0 bases and J gave up 7 bases; unmatched junction bases: 12. The CDR3, as DNA: TGTGCCAGCAGCTTAGATAGCGCAGCGGGGTCTCGGGAGCAGTACTTC. Its translation: CASSLDSAAGSREQYF.

This clone was seen only a few times. V is TRBV4-3 and J is TRBJ1-5, with D tentatively TRBD1 (5 bases). The V end was cut by 1 base, the J end by 7 bases, with 8 bases between. From germline, CDR1 is LGHNA and CDR2 YSLEER. This CDR3 has 13 amino acids. The CDR3 loop is CASSQAGYQPQHF. CDR3 nucleotide sequence: TGCGCCAGCAGCCAAGCAGGGTACCAGCCCCAGCATTTT.

This clone was seen a single time. The chain links TRBV5-1 to TRBJ1-1, with D possibly matching TRBD1 (6 bases). The germline CDR1 and CDR2 sequences are SGHRS and YFSETQ. The germline V and J ends were trimmed by 3 bases and 5 bases, with 17 bases remaining between them. The CDR3 totals 15 residues. The CDR3 reads CASSSLQQGRTEAFF. For the CDR3, the DNA is TGCGCCAGCAGCTCACTACAACAGGGTCGGACTGAAGCTTTCTTT.

The gene calls are TRBV6-1 and TRBJ2-5; tentatively, D is TRBD1 (5 bases). V shed 1 base and J shed 1 base, with 10 bases lying between them. The CDR3 runs to 15 residues. Germline CDR1 MNHNS, CDR2 SASEGT. DNA for the CDR3: TGTGCCAGCAGTGAAGAGGAGACAGTCCAAGAGACCCAGTACTTC. Residues: CASSEEETVQETQYF.